This note documents a single T cell receptor beta chain sequence. Its matching antigen is unknown. V trimming: 4 bases; J trimming: 3 bases; junction bases outside the gene matches: 9. CDR3 length equals 15 residues. In germline, CDR1 is LNHDA, CDR2 SQIVND (reference sequence). These data belong to a study of graft-versus-host responses after intestinal transplantation. Study as a whole: Uniformly, recipients were administered anti-thymocyte globulin induction with subsequent tacrolimus and steroids for about 3 years. Study-level points and caveats: Early declines in HvG clones that occurred post-transplant were associated with peak circulating GvH clone levels.

The repertoire was sequenced with immunoSEQ multiplex PCR; TCRdb's copy has only in-frame clones and lacks some. Counted here are about 85,000 clones, approximately 80% occurring once; the ten biggest clones make up about 0.8%. The chain has TRBV19 and TRBJ2-7; 7 positions match TRBD1. This receptor was identified in a human donor who received an intestinal transplant. Sequences were derived from unstimulated CD4+ T cells sorted from spleen or lymph node cells, sampled before intestinal transplant. The DNA of the CDR3 is TGTGCCAGTAGTAACTCCGGGACAGCTATCTACGAGCAGTACTTC. Amino acids: CASSNSGTAIYEQYF.